These 20 T cell receptor beta chains were all obtained from the same sample, sequenced in a study of cytomegalovirus exposure and HLA in healthy donors. The PCR used 60 Vbeta and 13 Jbeta primers. Profiling relied on immunoSEQ multiplex PCR, and the TCRdb table lists in-frame clones only, not all of them. This sample yields some 150,000 clones, of which 76% are seen a single time; around 2% belongs to the top ten. The sequenced sample consisted of PBMCs. The receptors stem from a female donor in good health and CMV-seropositive.

This chain uses TRBV27 with TRBJ2-5; D is perhaps TRBD1 (5 bases). The CDR3 contains 14 residues. CDR1 MNHEY and CDR2 SMNVEV come from the germline V gene (reference sequence). Trimming pared 4 bases from V and 5 bases from J, leaving 14 bases between. The DNA for the CDR3 is TGTGCCAGCAGTTCGAAGGGGATTTGGGAGACCCAGTACTTC. Its translation is CASSSKGIWETQYF.

The chain couples TRBV2 to TRBJ2-1; the D gene is possibly TRBD1 (6 bases). The CDR3 loop spans 14 amino acids. V lost 4 bases, J lost 4 bases, and 11 bases lay in between. The V gene's germline CDR1 is SNHLY and CDR2 FYNNEI. Here the CDR3 DNA reads TGTGCCAGCAGTGGGGGGCAGGTGTACAATGAGCAGTTCTTC. It yields the protein CASSGGQVYNEQFF.

The V and J genes are TRBV5-1 and TRBJ1-3; TRBD1 matches at 7 bases. J lost 3 bases, V lost 0 bases, and 0 bases had no gene match. This CDR3 spans 14 amino acids. Germline V gene sequence: CDR1 SGHRS, CDR2 YFSETQ. CDR3 region: CASSLGTGGNTIYF. The CDR3 DNA follows: TGCGCCAGCAGCTTGGGGACAGGTGGAAACACCATATATTTT.

V usage is TRBV4-1 and J usage is TRBJ1-5; tentatively, D is TRBD1 (6 bases). The CDR3 contains 15 residues. Germline lookup yields CDR1 MGHRA and CDR2 YSYEKL. The V end was cut by 0 bases, the J end by 4 bases, with 10 bases between. The CDR3 region has the DNA TGCGCCAGCAGCCAAGAGGACAGACAGAATCAGCCCCAGCATTTT. This sequence encodes CASSQEDRQNQPQHF.

J is TRBJ1-4 and V is TRBV19; D is unresolved. The CDR3 runs to 13 residues. V gave up 6 bases and J gave up 8 bases, with 13 bases separating them. Germline lookup yields CDR1 LNHDA and CDR2 SQIVND (reference sequence). CDR3 nucleotide sequence: TGTGCCAGTAGCCCGGGTCGCGGGGAAAAACTGTTTTTT. Protein product: CASSPGRGEKLFF.

This chain joins TRBV5-4 and TRBJ2-5; D is possibly TRBD2 (5 bases). CDR3 length: 13 residues. The germline CDR1 and CDR2 sequences are SGHNT and YYREEE (reference sequence). V lost 1 base, J lost 2 bases, and 6 bases lay in between. CDR3 region: CASSLRGQETQYF. CDR3 nucleotide sequence: TGTGCCAGCAGCTTGCGGGGTCAAGAGACCCAGTACTTC.

This rearrangement joins TRBV7-9 to TRBJ2-7, with 9 bases identical to TRBD2. CDR1 is SEHNR and CDR2 is FQNEAQ in the germline V gene (reference sequence). The CDR3 consists of 15 residues. The J segment lost 0 bases and the V segment lost 1 base, leaving 1 base of the junction unmatched. The CDR3 nucleotides are TGTGCCAGCAGCTTAGGTAGCGGGAGCTCCTACGAGCAGTACTTC. It is translated as CASSLGSGSSYEQYF.

This clone is a singleton in its sample. The chain is built from TRBV27 and TRBJ1-1, with 8 bases matching TRBD1. CDR3 size: 12 residues. From germline, CDR1 is MNHEY and CDR2 SMNVEV (reference sequence). The V and J ends lost 6 bases and 4 bases, in that order; junction bases with no gene match: 1. CDR3 sequence (DNA): TGTGCCAGCAGAGACAGGGGCACTGAAGCTTTCTTT. It is translated as CASRDRGTEAFF.

This clone was detected only once. V and J are TRBV5-5 and TRBJ2-7; 7 bases map to TRBD1. Germline V CDR1 and CDR2: SGHKS, YYEKEE (reference sequence). The CDR3 spans 17 residues. With V trimmed by 6 bases and J by 4 bases, 19 bases remained unmatched. The CDR3 DNA reads as TGTGCCAGCATCTGGGACAGTCGAGTCCGTATCCTTTACGAGCAGTACTTC. Amino acid sequence: CASIWDSRVRILYEQYF.

This clone was seen once. The chain employs TRBV30 and TRBJ1-1; tentative D call: TRBD1 (6 bases). The CDR3 length is 16 residues. The V end lost 0 bases, the J end lost 4 bases, and 18 bases lay between the germline ends. Germline V gene sequence: CDR1 GTSNPN, CDR2 SVGIG (reference sequence). The CDR3 nucleotides read TGTGCCTGGAGTGTATATGGGACATCTACAGGCACTGAAGCTTTCTTT. Translation: CAWSVYGTSTGTEAFF.

V gene TRBV7-9 combines with J gene TRBJ2-3; TRBD2 agrees at 8 bases. The V gene end was trimmed by 4 bases and the J gene end by 0 bases; junction bases not matched to a gene: 9. CDR1 and CDR2 (germline): SEHNR, FQNEAQ (reference sequence). There are 17 residues in the CDR3. CDR3 protein: CASSWPPGGVSTDTQYF. The CDR3 DNA reads as TGTGCCAGCAGCTGGCCCCCCGGGGGGGTAAGCACAGATACGCAGTATTTT.

The chain is built from TRBV18 and TRBJ2-2; 7 nucleotides align to TRBD1. Losses at the gene ends were 4 bases for V and 4 bases for J; bases not matched to a gene: 6. CDR1 is KGHSH, CDR2 LQKENI, per germline. This CDR3 comprises 15 residues. CDR3 DNA sequence: TGTGCCAGCTCACATACGACAGGGAGCACCGGGGAGCTGTTTTTT. Translated: CASSHTTGSTGELFF. The whole variable domain, remainder taken from reference TRBV18 and TRBJ2-2, is NAGVMQNPRHLVRRRGQEARLRCSPMKGHSHVYWYRQLPEEGLKFMVYLQKENIIDESGMPKERFSAEFPKEGPSILRIQQVVRGDSAAYFCASSHTTGSTGELFFGEGSRLTVL.

The sample holds a few counts of this clone. The chain links TRBV9 to TRBJ1-6; perhaps TRBD1 as D (6 bases). The germline V and J ends were trimmed by 1 base and 6 bases, with 14 bases remaining between them. The CDR3 loop spans 16 amino acids. In germline, CDR1 is SGDLS, CDR2 YYNGEE. The CDR3 DNA is TGTGCCAGCAGCGTATCACAGGGCGGGCGTAATTCACCCCTCCACTTT. It specifies CASSVSQGGRNSPLHF.

The chain carries TRBV6-1 and TRBJ2-7, with 9 bases lining up with TRBD1. This CDR3 spans 13 amino acids. Looked up from germline, CDR1 is MNHNS and CDR2 is SASEGT. With V trimmed by 7 bases and J by 4 bases, 5 bases remained unmatched. The CDR3, as DNA: TGTGCCAGCAAAGGGACAGGGATGTACGAGCAGTACTTC. It codes for CASKGTGMYEQYF.

The genes are TRBV7-6 and TRBJ2-5; 9 nucleotides align to TRBD2. Germline-derived CDR1 and CDR2 are SGHVS and FNYEAQ. The CDR3 is 16 amino acids. Germline trimming cut 0 bases from V and 4 bases from J; bases unmatched to any gene: 6. The CDR3 here is CASSLAEVSGRETQYF. The CDR3 DNA reads as TGTGCCAGCAGCTTAGCGGAGGTTAGCGGGAGAGAGACCCAGTACTTC.

The rearrangement uses TRBV14 and TRBJ2-3; 11 positions agree with TRBD2. The CDR3 is 17 amino acids. Germline V gene data show CDR1 as SGHDN and CDR2 as FVKESK. V was clipped by 3 bases and J by 4 bases; unmatched bases: 9. The CDR3 DNA sequence: TGTGCCAGCAGCCACGGGGGACTAGCGGCGGGCCCAGATACGCAGTATTTT. Its translation: CASSHGGLAAGPDTQYF.

This chain joins TRBV2 and TRBJ1-5; D might be TRBD1 (5 bases). This CDR3 is built from 15 residues. Germline values: CDR1 SNHLY, CDR2 FYNNEI. The ends were cut back, 5 bases at V and 5 bases at J, with 16 bases in the middle. This CDR3 reads CASSLQGGGDQPQHF. In DNA form, the CDR3 reads TGTGCCAGCAGTCTTCAGGGTGGGGGGGATCAGCCCCAGCATTTT. Full variable domain (outside the CDR3, taken from reference TRBV2 and TRBJ1-5): EPEVTQTPSHQVTQMGQEVILRCVPISNHLYFYWYRQILGQKVEFLVSFYNNEISEKSEIFDDQFSVERPDGSNFTLKIRSTKLEDSAMYFCASSLQGGGDQPQHFGDGTRLSIL.

The rearrangement uses TRBV7-3 and TRBJ2-1; tentative D call: TRBD2 (5 bases). V lost 4 bases and J 0 bases, leaving 13 bases between the germline ends. The CDR3 length is 16 residues. In germline, CDR1 is SGHTA, CDR2 FQGTGA. CDR3 coding DNA: TGTGCCAGCAGCTCACAGCGACTAAGCTCCTACAATGAGCAGTTCTTC. This encodes CASSSQRLSSYNEQFF.

This clone was seen a few times. The chain is built from TRBV6-1 and TRBJ1-2, with D maybe TRBD1 (5 bases). The V and J ends lost 10 bases and 5 bases respectively, with 17 bases between them. The germline V gene encodes CDR1 MNHNS and CDR2 SASEGT. This CDR3 is 13 amino acids long. The chain's CDR3 is CAIPLKGTYGYTF. In DNA form, the CDR3 reads TGTGCCATCCCCTTAAAGGGGACTTATGGCTACACCTTC.

This chain joins TRBV5-4 and TRBJ2-1; 8 bases are a match to TRBD2. V was clipped by 3 bases and J by 3 bases; unmatched bases: 8. CDR3 length equals 16 residues. Germline CDR1 and CDR2: SGHNT and YYREEE (reference sequence). DNA of the CDR3: TGTGCCAGCAGCTCCTCCGGTGCGGGAGGCTACAATGAGCAGTTCTTC. The encoded protein is CASSSSGAGGYNEQFF.